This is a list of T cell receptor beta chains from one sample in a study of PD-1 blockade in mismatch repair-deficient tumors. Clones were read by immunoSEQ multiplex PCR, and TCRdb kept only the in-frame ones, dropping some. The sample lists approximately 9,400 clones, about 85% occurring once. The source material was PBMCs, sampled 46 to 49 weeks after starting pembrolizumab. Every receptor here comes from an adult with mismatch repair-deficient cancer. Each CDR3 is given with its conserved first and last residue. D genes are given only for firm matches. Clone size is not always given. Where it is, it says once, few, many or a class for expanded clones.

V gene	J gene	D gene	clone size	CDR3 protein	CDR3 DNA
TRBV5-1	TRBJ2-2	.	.	CASSLDLNTGELFF	TGCGCCAGCAGCTTGGACCTAAACACCGGGGAGCTGTTTTTT
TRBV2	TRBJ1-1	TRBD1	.	CASTGTVLNTEAFF	TGTGCCAGCACTGGGACAGTACTAAACACTGAAGCTTTCTTT
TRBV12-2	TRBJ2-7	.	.	CASRRVRRGLGW	TGTGCAAGTCGCCGAGTAAGGAGGGGCTTGGGCTGG
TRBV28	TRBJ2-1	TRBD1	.	CASSLFGTGSYNEQFF	TGTGCCAGCAGTCTCTTCGGGACAGGGTCCTACAATGAGCAGTTCTTC
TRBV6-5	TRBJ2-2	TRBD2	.	CASSISGRGELFF	TGTGCCAGCAGCATTAGCGGGCGCGGGGAGCTGTTTTTT
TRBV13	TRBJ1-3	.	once	CASSLGAGNTIYF	TGTGCCAGCAGCTTAGGGGCGGGCAACACCATATATTTT
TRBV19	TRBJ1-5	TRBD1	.	CASSIRGRGNQPQHF	TGTGCCAGTAGTATTAGGGGGCGCGGCAATCAGCCCCAGCATTTT
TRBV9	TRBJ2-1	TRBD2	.	CASSEPPGTSGSLHEQFF	TGTGCCAGCAGCGAACCGCCGGGAACTAGCGGGAGTTTGCATGAGCAGTTCTTC
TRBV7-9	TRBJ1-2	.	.	CASSLDGTYGYTF	TGTGCCAGCAGCTTAGACGGGACTTATGGCTACACCTTC
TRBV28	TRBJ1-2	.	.	CATVVGASQGYTF	TGTGCCACCGTAGTTGGGGCATCCCAAGGCTACACCTTC
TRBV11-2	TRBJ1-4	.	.	CASSSRPDRNEKLFF	TGTGCCAGCAGCTCCAGGCCAGATCGAAATGAAAAACTGTTTTTT
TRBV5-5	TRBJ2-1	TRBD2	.	CASSLPGLAGGHNEQFF	TGTGCCAGCAGCTTGCCGGGACTAGCGGGAGGGCACAATGAGCAGTTCTTC
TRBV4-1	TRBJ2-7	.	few	CASSQGMAGISYEQYF	TGCGCCAGCAGCCAAGGTATGGCAGGTATCTCCTACGAGCAGTACTTC
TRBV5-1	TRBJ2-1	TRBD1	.	CASSSQGAGENEQFF	TGCGCCAGCAGCTCGCAGGGGGCTGGAGAAAATGAGCAGTTCTTC
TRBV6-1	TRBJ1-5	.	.	CASNRQTFNQPQHF	TGTGCCAGCAACAGACAGACTTTCAATCAGCCCCAGCATTTT
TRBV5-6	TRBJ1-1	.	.	CASNPWRRNTEAFF	TGTGCCAGCAACCCGTGGAGACGGAACACTGAAGCTTTCTTT
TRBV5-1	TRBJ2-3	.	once	CASSLGVAGTDTQYF	TGCGCCAGCAGCTTGGGGGTAGCTGGTACAGATACGCAGTATTTT
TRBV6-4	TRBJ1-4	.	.	CASSDKKLFF	TGTGCCAGCAGTGATAAAAAACTGTTTTTT
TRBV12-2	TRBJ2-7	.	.	CASRQGQGAGEQYF	TGTGCAAGTCGCCAAGGACAGGGGGCGGGGGAGCAGTACTTC
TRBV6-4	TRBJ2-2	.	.	CASSEYGENTGELFF	TGTGCCAGCAGTGAATACGGAGAAAACACCGGGGAGCTGTTTTTT
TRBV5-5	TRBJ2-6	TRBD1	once	CASSKGQPGANVLTF	TGTGCCAGCAGCAAGGGACAGCCTGGGGCCAACGTCCTGACTTTC
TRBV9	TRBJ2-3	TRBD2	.	CASSASGRADTQYF	TGTGCCAGCAGCGCGAGCGGGAGAGCAGATACGCAGTATTTT
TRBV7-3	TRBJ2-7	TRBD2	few	CASSLAGVGEQYF	TGTGCCAGCAGTTTAGCGGGAGTAGGCGAGCAGTACTTC
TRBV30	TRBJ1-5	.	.	CAWSSGEGQPQHF	TGTGCCTGGAGTTCGGGGGAGGGTCAGCCCCAGCATTTT
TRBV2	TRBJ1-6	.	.	CASGPRRGYSPLHF	TGTGCCAGCGGACCGAGAAGGGGTTACTCACCCCTCCACTTT
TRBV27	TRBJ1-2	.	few	CASSSTRGYGYTF	TGTGCCAGCAGTTCGACACGGGGCTATGGCTACACCTTC
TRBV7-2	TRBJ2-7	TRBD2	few	CASSASSGYEQYF	TGTGCCAGCAGCGCCTCTAGCGGCTACGAGCAGTACTTC
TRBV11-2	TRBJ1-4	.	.	CASSFRQAPNEKLFF	TGTGCCAGCAGCTTCAGACAGGCCCCTAATGAAAAACTGTTTTTT
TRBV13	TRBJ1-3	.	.	CASSLRAQGAGNTIYF	TGTGCCAGCAGCTTAAGGGCCCAAGGGGCTGGAAACACCATATATTTT
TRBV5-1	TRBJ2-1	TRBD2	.	CASSLSGRENNEQFF	TGCGCCAGCAGCTTGAGCGGGAGAGAAAACAATGAGCAGTTCTTC
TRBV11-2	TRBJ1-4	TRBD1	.	CASSWGQGEGEKLFF	TGTGCCAGCAGCTGGGGACAGGGTGAAGGTGAAAAACTGTTTTTT
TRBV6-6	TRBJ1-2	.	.	CASLNTGYYGYTF	TGTGCCAGCCTCAACACAGGGTACTATGGCTACACCTTC
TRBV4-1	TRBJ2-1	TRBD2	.	CASSQDRTSGPGGYNEQFF	TGCGCCAGCAGCCAAGATCGAACTAGCGGCCCCGGGGGCTACAATGAGCAGTTCTTC
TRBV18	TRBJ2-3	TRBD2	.	CASSPPAGVVDTQYF	TGTGCCAGCTCACCGCCAGCGGGAGTGGTAGATACGCAGTATTTT
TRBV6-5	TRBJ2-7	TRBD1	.	CASSNSFDRGRREQYF	TGTGCCAGCAGTAACTCTTTTGACAGGGGGCGTCGCGAGCAGTACTTC
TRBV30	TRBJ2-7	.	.	CAWTVSSYEQYF	TGTGCCTGGACAGTAAGCTCCTACGAGCAGTACTTC
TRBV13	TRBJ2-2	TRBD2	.	CASSFLAGDTGELFF	TGTGCCAGCAGCTTCCTAGCGGGGGACACCGGGGAGCTGTTTTTT
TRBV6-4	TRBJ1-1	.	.	CASSDSPLTEAFF	TGTGCCAGCAGTGACTCTCCCCTCACTGAAGCTTTCTTT
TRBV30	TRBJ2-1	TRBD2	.	CAWSVGLANEQFF	TGTGCCTGGAGTGTAGGACTAGCCAATGAGCAGTTCTTC
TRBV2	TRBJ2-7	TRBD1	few	CASKIQGVTYEQYF	TGTGCCAGCAAAATACAGGGGGTAACCTACGAGCAGTACTTC
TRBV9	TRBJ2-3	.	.	CASSVNGYTDTQYF	TGTGCCAGCAGCGTAAACGGTTACACAGATACGCAGTATTTT
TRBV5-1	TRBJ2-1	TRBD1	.	CASRTGQGAYNEQFF	TGCGCCAGCAGAACTGGACAGGGAGCGTACAATGAGCAGTTCTTC
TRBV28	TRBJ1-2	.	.	CASSVNALYGYTF	TGTGCCAGCAGTGTTAACGCGCTATACGGCTACACCTTC
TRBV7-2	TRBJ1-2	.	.	CASSPAGRPVHGYTF	TGTGCCAGCAGCCCCGCGGGGCGCCCGGTTCATGGCTACACCTTC
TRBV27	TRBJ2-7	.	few	CASSGFRGEQYF	TGTGCCAGCAGTGGCTTTAGGGGGGAGCAGTACTTC
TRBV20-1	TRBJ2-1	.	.	CSASRVNEQFF	TGCAGTGCTAGTCGTGTCAATGAGCAGTTCTTC
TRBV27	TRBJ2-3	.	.	CASRLQGISDTQYF	TGTGCCAGCAGACTGCAGGGAATTTCAGATACGCAGTATTTT
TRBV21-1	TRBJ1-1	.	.	CASSKVRQLNTEAFF	TGTGCCAGCAGCAAAGTAAGACAGCTGAACACTGAAGCTTTCTTT
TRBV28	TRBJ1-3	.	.	CASSSTGMYSGNTIYF	TGTGCCAGCAGCTCTACAGGGATGTACTCTGGAAACACCATATATTTT
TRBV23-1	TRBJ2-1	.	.	CASSPGNEQFF	TGCGCCAGCAGTCCGGGCAATGAGCAGTTCTTC
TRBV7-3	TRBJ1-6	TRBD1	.	CASSLTGGDSPLHF	TGTGCCAGCAGCTTGACAGGGGGGGATTCACCCCTCCACTTT
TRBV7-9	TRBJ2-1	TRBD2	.	CASSSQRGGSYNEQFF	TGTGCCAGCAGCTCACAGCGGGGGGGCTCCTACAATGAGCAGTTCTTC
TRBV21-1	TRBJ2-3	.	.	CASRTSGVTDTQYF	TGTGCCAGCAGGACTAGCGGCGTCACAGATACGCAGTATTTT
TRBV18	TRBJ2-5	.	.	CASSLYKGWQETQYF	TGTGCCAGCTCACTTTACAAGGGGTGGCAAGAGACCCAGTACTTC